Presented here are 27 T cell receptor beta chains from one specimen sequenced in a study of blood T cells in healthy people across ages. The second PCR ran about 6 to 12 cycles with a sample-barcoded 5' primer and J-beta primers. TCRdb recomputed calls from the 5' RACE reads with MiXCR, one row per CDR3 protein. The table has some 760,000 distinct CDR3 sequences, approximately 25% seen once. These same data were also listed under a study on T cells of mothers and their children.

Sequenced: blood. These receptors all stem from a boy under 18 in good health.

The table lists this clonotype with a few counts. V gene TRBV6-6 combines with J gene TRBJ2-2; no reliable D call. This CDR3 contains 16 residues. Looked up from germline, CDR1 is MNHNY and CDR2 is SVGAGI (reference sequence). V dropped 6 bases and J dropped 0 bases, with 14 bases sitting between them. CDR3 region: CASRPIPNPNTGELFF. Here the CDR3 DNA reads TGTGCCAGCAGGCCCATACCGAACCCGAACACCGGGGAGCTGTTTTTT.

The CDR3 here is CASSFLTTTNEKLFF. The DNA of the CDR3 is TGTGCCAGCAGTTTTCTGACAACAACTAATGAAAAACTGTTTTTT. The V gene is TRBV27, the J gene TRBJ1-4; D unresolved. V was clipped by 3 bases and J by 0 bases, with 8 bases between them. The CDR3 loop spans 15 amino acids. CDR1 MNHEY and CDR2 SMNVEV come from the germline V gene (reference sequence).

Here the CDR3 DNA reads TGCAGCGTTGTTGATGAAAGGGATGGCTACACCTTC. Amino acid sequence: CSVVDERDGYTF. This chain joins TRBV29-1 and TRBJ1-2; D not resolved. This CDR3 comprises 12 residues. Trimming removed 4 bases from V and 6 bases from J, with 12 bases in between. CDR1 and CDR2 (germline): SQVTM, ANQGSEA.

This clonotype was detected only a few times. The chain joins TRBV19 to TRBJ1-1; TRBD1 might be the D (6 bases). This CDR3 is 14 amino acids long. Trimming shortened V by 4 bases and J by 5 bases, and 14 bases separated the two germline ends. The germline CDR1 and CDR2 sequences are LNHDA and SQIVND (reference sequence). The CDR3 nucleotides are TGTGCCAGTAGTAAACAGGGATTTAGAACTGAAGCTTTCTTT. It codes for CASSKQGFRTEAFF.

A few counts support this clonotype. The gene calls are TRBV29-1 and TRBJ2-5; the D gene is possibly TRBD2 (5 bases). The assigned J gene may be wrong: the sequence end matches TRBJ2-1 better. The germline V gene has CDR1 SQVTM and CDR2 ANQGSEA. CDR3 length: 13 residues. The CDR3 DNA follows: TGCAGCGTTGAAGATGTGAGCGGAGGCGAGCAGTTCTTC. It encodes CSVEDVSGGEQFF.

This clonotype has more than one count but fewer than ten. This chain uses TRBV7-2 with TRBJ2-1; no firm D call. Germline V gene data show CDR1 as SGHTA and CDR2 as FQGNSA. This CDR3 has 18 residues. Trimming left V 2 bases short and J 0 bases short, with 17 bases between. The CDR3 DNA reads as TGTGCCAGCAGCTTACTTTTTATTAACTACAACTCCTACAATGAGCAGTTCTTC. Its translation: CASSLLFINYNSYNEQFF.

The sample holds a few counts of this clonotype. V usage is TRBV6-5 and J usage is TRBJ1-2; 10 nucleotides match TRBD1. The CDR3 is 14 amino acids. V shed 6 bases and J 6 bases; nucleotides not matched to a gene: 7. CDR1 and CDR2 (germline): MNHEY, SVGAGI. This chain's CDR3 is CASSPGQGFNGYTF. The CDR3 DNA sequence: TGTGCCAGCAGCCCGGGACAGGGGTTTAATGGCTACACCTTC.

V usage is TRBV11-2 and J usage is TRBJ1-6, with D perhaps TRBD1 (5 bases). The germline gives CDR1 SGHAT, CDR2 FQNNGV. The CDR3 sequence is 15 residues long. Between the trimmed V and J ends, which lost 1 base and 7 bases, there was a span of 11 bases. The CDR3 DNA reads as TGTGCCAGCAGCTTAGTCGGGGGTGGGAATTCACCCCTCCACTTT. Amino acid sequence: CASSLVGGGNSPLHF.

This clonotype was counted a few times. This rearrangement joins TRBV12-3 or TRBV12-4 to TRBJ2-1, with 7 bases identical to TRBD2. After removal of 5 bases from V and 0 bases from J, the junction contained 7 bases not matched to a gene. The CDR3 totals 16 residues. The CDR3 DNA sequence: TGTGCCAGCAGTCTCCGTCCGGGGGGCTCCTACAATGAGCAGTTCTTC. Translating gives CASSLRPGGSYNEQFF.

The chain recombines TRBV29-1 with TRBJ2-3, with a weak D call TRBD2 (6 bases). Trimming stripped 7 bases from V and 2 bases from J, with 13 bases between. CDR1 is SQVTM, CDR2 ANQGSEA, per germline. This CDR3 is 13 amino acids long. As DNA, the CDR3 is TGCAGCGGCGAGCGGGTATCCACAGATACGCAGTATTTT. Its protein product is CSGERVSTDTQYF.

This clonotype has just a few counts. The genes are TRBV14 and TRBJ1-3, with D unresolved. This CDR3 is built from 15 residues. CDR1 SGHDN and CDR2 FVKESK come from the germline V gene. Trimming removed 1 base from V and 0 bases from J, with 7 bases in between. The CDR3 sequence is CASSQVLGSGNTIYF. The CDR3, as DNA: TGTGCCAGCAGCCAAGTTTTGGGCTCTGGAAACACCATATATTTT.

Many counts were recorded for this clonotype. The gene calls are TRBV27 and TRBJ2-3; 7 bases map to TRBD2. The V and J ends lost 2 bases and 6 bases, in that order; junction bases with no gene match: 2. The CDR3 runs to 13 residues. The germline CDR1 and CDR2 sequences are MNHEY and SMNVEV (reference sequence). The CDR3 DNA reads TGTGCCAGCAGTTTAAGGCGGGGGGATACGCAGTATTTT. The encoded protein is CASSLRRGDTQYF.

The CDR3 nucleotides read TGCAGTGCTAGAGAGTCAGGCTACTACGAGCAGTACTTC. Protein sequence: CSARESGYYEQYF. V usage is TRBV20-1 and J usage is TRBJ2-7; D uncertain. CDR1 and CDR2 (germline): DFQATT, SNEGSKA (reference sequence). This CDR3 contains 13 residues. V was trimmed by 0 bases and J by 3 bases, leaving 9 bases between them.

This clonotype occurred a few times. The chain is built from TRBV28 and TRBJ2-2, with 7 bases that match TRBD2. The CDR3 covers 16 residues. Looked up from germline, CDR1 is MDHEN and CDR2 is SYDVKM. J was trimmed by 3 bases and V by 5 bases; bases with no gene match: 9. The CDR3 nucleotides read TGTGCCAGCAGTGGGGAGGGTAAAGGATACACCGGGGAGCTGTTTTTT. Translation: CASSGEGKGYTGELFF.

The chain uses TRBV7-2 and TRBJ1-1; 9 bases map to TRBD1. This CDR3 has 16 amino acids. The junction had 8 bases not matched to a gene; V was cut back by 6 bases and J by 0 bases. CDR1 is SGHTA and CDR2 is FQGNSA in the germline V gene. CDR3 loop: CASSPTGGTMNTEAFF. In DNA, the CDR3 is TGTGCCAGCAGTCCCACAGGGGGCACGATGAACACTGAAGCTTTCTTT.

This clonotype occurred a few times. This chain connects TRBV28 to TRBJ1-2; 9 nucleotides match TRBD1. V lost 5 bases, J lost 6 bases, and 10 bases stayed unmatched. The CDR3 consists of 15 residues. Germline V gene data show CDR1 as MDHEN and CDR2 as SYDVKM. The CDR3 is CASSLPGQGPHGYTF. Here the CDR3 DNA reads TGTGCCAGCAGTCTTCCGGGACAGGGACCCCATGGCTACACCTTC.

This clonotype turned up a few times. This rearrangement joins TRBV6-5 to TRBJ2-5; no clear D gene. From germline, CDR1 is MNHEY and CDR2 SVGAGI. Trimming shortened V by 2 bases and J by 5 bases, and 15 bases separated the two germline ends. The CDR3 is made up of 15 amino acids. Here the CDR3 DNA reads TGTGCCAGCAGTTACGTCCTGAGCCCCGCGGAGACCCAGTACTTC. Its protein is CASSYVLSPAETQYF.

The V gene is TRBV7-8, the J gene TRBJ2-2, with 7 bases aligning to TRBD1. Germline-derived CDR1 and CDR2 are SGHVS and FQNEAQ. This CDR3 spans 15 amino acids. With 6 bases clipped from V and 0 bases from J, the junction kept 4 bases outside the gene matches. This chain's CDR3 is CASRWDSANTGELFF. The CDR3 coding sequence is TGTGCCAGCAGATGGGACAGCGCGAACACCGGGGAGCTGTTTTTT. Variable domain in full (rest from reference TRBV7-8 and TRBJ2-2): GAGVSQSPRYKVAKRGQDVALRCDPISGHVSLFWYQQALGQGPEFLTYFQNEAQLDKSGLPSDRFFAERPEGSVSTLKIQRTQQEDSAVYLCASRWDSANTGELFFGEGSRLTVL.

The V call is TRBV2, the J call TRBJ1-5; D unresolved. Trimming removed 4 bases from V and 5 bases from J, with 12 bases in between. Germline V gene sequence: CDR1 SNHLY, CDR2 FYNNEI. This CDR3 contains 14 residues. The CDR3 DNA follows: TGTGCCAGCAGTGCCCGGGGAAAATATCAGCCCCAGCATTTT. Its protein product is CASSARGKYQPQHF.

V gene TRBV12-3 or TRBV12-4 combines with J gene TRBJ1-4, with D possibly matching TRBD1 (5 bases). Between the trimmed V and J ends, which lost 5 bases and 5 bases, there was a span of 15 bases. This CDR3 has 15 amino acids. In nucleotides, the CDR3 is TGTGCCAGCAGTGGCCAAGGGGCCCTCAATGAAAAACTGTTTTTT. Its protein is CASSGQGALNEKLFF.

This clonotype occurred once. This sequence joins TRBV21-1 and TRBJ2-7; the DNA was not compared with TRBD1, the D call given in the table. TRBV21-1 is a known pseudogene. This CDR3 region has 17 residues. Written as DNA, the CDR3 is TGTGCCAGCAGCAGACCCACAGGACCCGGAGAGGTCTACGAGCAGTACTTC. Protein: CASSRPTGPGEVYEQYF.

This clonotype was recorded a few times. The chain joins TRBV7-8 to TRBJ1-1, with D possibly TRBD1 on 6 matching bases. CDR3 size: 15 residues. Germline CDR1 reads SGHVS; CDR2 reads FQNEAQ. V lost 4 bases and J lost 3, with 15 bases in between. The DNA of the CDR3 is TGTGCCAGCAGCTCGCCAGGGGTGGGGGACACTGAAGCTTTCTTT. Its protein product is CASSSPGVGDTEAFF.

This clonotype was counted a few times. The rearrangement uses TRBV25-1 and TRBJ1-4; D not resolved. From germline, CDR1 is MGHDK and CDR2 SYGVNS. With 1 base removed from V and 8 bases from J, the gap between germline ends came to 17 bases. This CDR3 region has 16 residues. The CDR3 DNA sequence: TGTGCCAGCAGTGAATCCCTAGGAAAATATGGAGAAAAACTGTTTTTT. This translates into CASSESLGKYGEKLFF.

The chain employs TRBV24-1 and TRBJ2-5; TRBD1 is a possible D gene (5 bases). Looked up from germline, CDR1 is KGHDR and CDR2 is SFDVKD. The CDR3 is 15 residues long. V lost 4 bases to trimming and J lost 7 bases, with 18 bases between them. The CDR3 region has the DNA TGTGCCACCAGTGACCCGACACAGGAATTCGGGACCCAGTACTTC. This codes for CATSDPTQEFGTQYF.

This clonotype turned up a few times. This rearrangement joins TRBV12-3 or TRBV12-4 to TRBJ1-4; D is ambiguous. Trimming took 2 bases from V and 5 from J, leaving 18 bases between them. This CDR3 has 17 amino acids. The CDR3 bases are TGTGCCAGCAGTTTATGGGTTTTTGAGGGAGGAAATGAAAAACTGTTTTTT. The encoded protein is CASSLWVFEGGNEKLFF.

V gene TRBV7-3 combines with J gene TRBJ2-5, with TRBD2 matching 8 bases. J gave up 5 bases and V 3 bases, and 11 bases lay outside the gene matches. The CDR3 loop spans 16 amino acids. Germline V gene lookup returns CDR1 SGHTA and CDR2 FQGTGA. The CDR3 loop reads CASSLYGRGAPETQYF. CDR3 nucleotides: TGTGCCAGCAGCTTGTACGGGCGGGGGGCCCCGGAGACCCAGTACTTC.

This clonotype was detected a few times. The gene calls are TRBV28 and TRBJ2-5, with 11 bases matching TRBD2. Looked up from germline, CDR1 is MDHEN and CDR2 is SYDVKM. V gave up 6 bases and J gave up 5 bases; unmatched junction bases: 26. This CDR3 region has 21 residues. The CDR3 DNA is TGTGCCAGCAGCACAAACCCCCGGCTCGATAGCGGGAGGGCAGTCTGGGAGACCCAGTACTTC. It translates to CASSTNPRLDSGRAVWETQYF.